Below, 16 T cell receptor beta chains from the same sample are listed, as sequenced in a study of T cell responses to AZD1222 COVID-19 vaccine. The data were produced by immunoSEQ multiplex PCR, yet TCRdb's version contains in-frame clones alone and is incomplete. This sample yields some 100,000 clones, of which under 90% are seen a single time; roughly 10% belongs to the top ten. The specimen was peripheral blood, collected on day 0 of AZD1222 vaccination. Receptors originate from an adult in good health.

The genes are TRBV25-1 and TRBJ1-4, with 8 bases identical to TRBD1. CDR1 MGHDK and CDR2 SYGVNS come from the germline V gene. The CDR3 totals 14 residues. The V gene end was trimmed by 2 bases and the J gene end by 7 bases; junction bases not matched to a gene: 3. The CDR3 spells CASSETGGGEKLFF. The CDR3 coding sequence is TGTGCCAGCAGTGAAACAGGGGGGGGTGAAAAACTGTTTTTT.

J is TRBJ1-5 and V is TRBV2, with 8 bases lining up with TRBD1. This CDR3 comprises 13 residues. The germline gives CDR1 SNHLY, CDR2 FYNNEI. With V trimmed by 6 bases and J by 8 bases, 6 bases remained unmatched. Here the CDR3 DNA reads TGTGCCAGCAGAGGGGACAGGATCGAGCCCCAGCATTTT. The encoded protein is CASRGDRIEPQHF.

The CDR3 spells CASSLLAGGPETQYF. In DNA, the CDR3 is TGTGCCAGCAGCTTACTAGCGGGAGGGCCGGAGACCCAGTACTTC. The genes are TRBV7-3 and TRBJ2-5, with 12 nucleotides matching TRBD2. The length of the CDR3 is 15 residues. V gave up 2 bases and J gave up 5 bases; unmatched junction bases: 3. The germline V gene has CDR1 SGHTA and CDR2 FQGTGA.

The chain recombines TRBV4-1 with TRBJ2-7; no reliable D call. Germline V lookup: CDR1 MGHRA, CDR2 YSYEKL. The CDR3 runs to 14 residues. V dropped 1 base and J dropped 3 bases, with 10 bases sitting between them. The CDR3 protein is CASSQGSTGYEQYF. CDR3 coding DNA: TGCGCCAGCAGCCAAGGATCCACCGGCTACGAGCAGTACTTC.

The rearrangement links TRBV29-1 to TRBJ1-1; TRBD1 is a possible D gene (6 bases). Germline loops: CDR1 SQVTM, CDR2 ANQGSEA. V dropped 0 bases and J dropped 1 base, with 6 bases sitting between them. The CDR3 runs to 13 residues. CDR3: CSVEEQGNTEAFF. The CDR3 bases are TGCAGCGTTGAAGAACAGGGGAACACTGAAGCTTTCTTT.

The CDR3 region is CASSLPWDSLEAFF. The CDR3 DNA reads TGTGCCAGCAGTCTACCTTGGGACAGTCTTGAAGCTTTCTTT. V gene TRBV6-5 combines with J gene TRBJ1-1; 7 nucleotides align to TRBD1. This CDR3 has 14 amino acids. Germline values: CDR1 MNHEY, CDR2 SVGAGI. V shed 5 bases and J 7 bases; nucleotides not matched to a gene: 10.

Only a few counts were recorded for this clone. V and J are TRBV12-3 or TRBV12-4 and TRBJ1-4; D is unresolved. V lost 4 bases and J 5 bases, leaving 5 bases between the germline ends. This CDR3 is built from 12 residues. CDR3: CASSSPNEKLFF. In nucleotides, the CDR3 is TGTGCCAGCAGTTCCCCCAATGAAAAACTGTTTTTT.

The V gene is TRBV3-1 (or the pseudogene TRBV3-2), the J gene TRBJ2-1; D unclear. With 4 bases removed from V and 8 bases from J, the gap between germline ends came to 9 bases. In germline, CDR1 is LGHDT, CDR2 YNNKEL (reference sequence). The CDR3 runs 12 residues. This chain's CDR3 is CASSRVLDEQFF. Written as DNA, the CDR3 is TGTGCCAGCAGCCGGGTTTTGGATGAGCAGTTCTTC.

The chain joins TRBV7-9 to TRBJ1-1, with 8 bases that match TRBD1. CDR3 length equals 14 residues. Germline assignment: CDR1 SEHNR and CDR2 FQNEAQ (reference sequence). The J segment lost 4 bases and the V segment lost 3 bases, leaving 4 bases of the junction unmatched. The CDR3 spells CASSLSGGSTEAFF. CDR3 sequence (DNA): TGTGCCAGCAGCTTGTCAGGGGGCAGCACTGAAGCTTTCTTT. Using reference TRBV7-9 and TRBJ1-1 for the parts outside the CDR3, the full variable domain is DTGVSQNPRHKITKRGQNVTFRCDPISEHNRLYWYRQTLGQGPEFLTYFQNEAQLEKSRLLSDRFSAERPKGSFSTLEIQRTEQGDSAMYLCASSLSGGSTEAFFGQGTRLTVV.

The rearrangement links TRBV6-5 to TRBJ2-1; weak D call: TRBD1 (6 bases). The V and J ends lost 6 bases and 9 bases respectively, with 12 bases between them. The length of the CDR3 is 12 residues. Germline CDR1 and CDR2: MNHEY and SVGAGI. CDR3 sequence (DNA): TGTGCCAGCAGGGGGACGACAGGTGAGCAGTTCTTC. This gives the protein CASRGTTGEQFF.

This clone was detected only a few times. V is TRBV30 and J is TRBJ1-1; D perhaps matches TRBD1 (5 bases). V lost 4 bases and J 0 bases, leaving 12 bases between the germline ends. The CDR3 extends over 14 amino acids. The germline gives CDR1 GTSNPN, CDR2 SVGIG (reference sequence). For the CDR3, the DNA is TGTGCCTGGAAGGATAGGGGTTTGAACACTGAAGCTTTCTTT. Amino acids: CAWKDRGLNTEAFF.

The chain has TRBV2 and TRBJ2-7; D remains unclear. The V end was cut by 8 bases, the J end by 4 bases, with 12 bases between. This CDR3 has 12 residues. Per the germline V gene, CDR1 is SNHLY and CDR2 is FYNNEI. DNA for the CDR3: TGTGCCAGCCGCATTGAACAGTACGAGCAGTACTTC. Protein sequence: CASRIEQYEQYF.

In this sample, this clone turned up a few times. The chain is built from TRBV29-1 and TRBJ1-3, with D uncertain. Germline values: CDR1 SQVTM, CDR2 ANQGSEA. This CDR3 is built from 13 residues. The V end was cut by 3 bases, the J end by 4 bases, with 10 bases between. CDR3 protein: CSVEHSLGNTIYF. In DNA form, the CDR3 reads TGCAGCGTTGAGCACAGTCTCGGAAACACCATATATTTT.

The CDR3 sequence is CASSQVYSGNSPLHF. The CDR3 DNA is TGTGCCAGCAGCCAAGTGTACAGCGGCAATTCACCCCTCCACTTT. V and J are TRBV3-1 (or the pseudogene TRBV3-2) and TRBJ1-6, with D unresolved. Germline-derived CDR1 and CDR2 are LGHDT and YNNKEL (reference sequence). The CDR3 extends over 15 amino acids. The V and J ends lost 1 base and 7 bases respectively, with 11 bases between them.

This clone was observed a handful of times. The V call is TRBV6-5, the J call TRBJ2-7, with a tentative D call TRBD1 (6 bases). CDR1 is MNHEY and CDR2 is SVGAGI in the germline V gene. The CDR3 consists of 13 residues. Trimming removed 6 bases from V and 2 bases from J, with 11 bases in between. The CDR3 nucleotides are TGTGCCAGCAGGGGGACATTTCCCTACGAGCAGTACTTC. It yields the protein CASRGTFPYEQYF.

This sequence joins TRBV2 and TRBJ1-5; D is uncertain. The CDR3 has 13 amino acids. Germline-derived CDR1 and CDR2 are SNHLY and FYNNEI. V was clipped by 5 bases and J by 4 bases, with 9 bases between them. The CDR3: CASSLSENQPQHF. The CDR3, as DNA: TGTGCCAGCAGTTTGTCAGAAAATCAGCCCCAGCATTTT.